The 3 T cell receptor beta chains below all came from one sample that was sequenced in a study of T cells after yellow fever vaccination. TCRdb re-derived calls from the 5' RACE reads in MiXCR, one entry per CDR3 protein. The table has some 260,000 distinct CDR3 sequences, about 5.2% seen once; the top ten hold 2.5% to 4%. The specimen comprised CD4+ T cells sorted from PBMCs, sampled on the day of the yellow fever booster vaccination. Receptors originate from a young man who received the YFV17D yellow fever vaccine.

This clonotype has just a few counts. This sequence joins TRBV29-1 and TRBJ2-1, with 7 bases identical to TRBD1. Per the germline V gene, CDR1 is SQVTM and CDR2 is ANQGSEA. The CDR3 spans 13 residues. The V segment lost 2 bases and the J segment 8 bases; nucleotides outside the gene matches: 6. The CDR3 loop is CSVEKGAGDEQFF. CDR3 DNA sequence: TGCAGCGTTGAAAAGGGGGCAGGGGATGAGCAGTTCTTC.

This clonotype was found a few times. The rearrangement uses TRBV6-2 or TRBV6-3 and TRBJ1-5, with D possibly TRBD1 on 5 matching bases. Germline-derived CDR1 and CDR2 are MNHEY and SVGEGT. Trimming cost V 0 bases and J 9 bases, with 18 bases left between them. This CDR3 contains 16 residues. CDR3 in DNA: TGTGCCAGCAGTTACTCTCTCTCAGGGCAAATCCGGCCCCAGCATTTT. Translated: CASSYSLSGQIRPQHF.

Remarks on this clonotype: One end of the junction fails to match germline, which may point to a read error. The chain is built from TRBV11-2 and TRBJ2-3; D remains unclear. Germline-derived CDR1 and CDR2 are SGHAT and FQNNGV. The CDR3 consists of 12 residues. The CDR3 bases are TGTGCCAGCAGCTTAGATCAGCTCCTCTTGAATTTT. Amino acid sequence: CASSLDQLLLNF.